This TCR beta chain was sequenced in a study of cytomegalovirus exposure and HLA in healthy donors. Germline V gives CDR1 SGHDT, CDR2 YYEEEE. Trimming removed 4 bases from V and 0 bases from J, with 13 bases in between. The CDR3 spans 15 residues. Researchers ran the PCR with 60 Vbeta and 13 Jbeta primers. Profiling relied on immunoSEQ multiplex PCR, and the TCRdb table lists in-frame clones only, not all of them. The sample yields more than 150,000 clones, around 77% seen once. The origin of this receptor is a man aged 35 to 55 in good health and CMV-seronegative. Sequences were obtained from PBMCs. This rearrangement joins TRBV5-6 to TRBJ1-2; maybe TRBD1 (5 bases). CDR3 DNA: TGTGCCAGCAGCCCACAAGACAGACCTAACTATGGCTACACCTTC. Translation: CASSPQDRPNYGYTF.